The source of this T cell receptor (beta chain) is a study of T cells in Graves' hyperthyroidism and ophthalmopathy. For the study at large: Specimen type is peripheral blood, collected at initial diagnosis prior to any treatment. General study findings and limits: The model identified upcoming ophthalmopathy a median approximately seven months ahead of onset. In the blood, most expanded thyroid clonotypes above 0.001 appeared as well.

Many counts were recorded for this clonotype. The antigen is undetermined. TCR beta CDR3 sequences were amplified from RNA transcripts. The primer set for the first-round RT-PCR of the TCR CDR3 was HTBI. One entry per CDR3 protein, called by TCRdb with MiXCR from the multiplex PCR reads. Of under 550,000 distinct CDR3 sequences detected, just under 20% appear once; the ten largest clones hold approximately 50%. Uncontrolled infection, other autoimmune disease, pregnancy or lactation disqualified patients from enrolment. This CDR3 region has 15 residues. CDR1 is SGHRS, CDR2 YFSETQ, per germline. V gave up 4 bases and J gave up 4 bases, with 16 bases separating them.

The TCR originated in a man in his forties with Graves' ophthalmopathy. The J gene is TRBJ2-3, the V gene TRBV5-1; D gene unclear. Sequencing was done on a sample of blood. Written as DNA, the CDR3 is TGCGCCAGCAGCCTCACTCGGGCTCGGTCAGATACGCAGTATTTT. Translation: CASSLTRARSDTQYF. Full variable domain (rest looked up from reference TRBV5-1 and TRBJ2-3): KAGVTQTPRYLIKTRGQQVTLSCSPISGHRSVSWYQQTPGQGLQFLFEYFSETQRNKGNFPGRFSGRQFSNSRSEMNVSTLELGDSALYLCASSLTRARSDTQYFGPGTRLTVL.